This T cell receptor (beta chain) originates from a study of neurological immune-mediated disorders. This clonotype was recorded at least ten times. Its antigen remains unidentified. TCRdb analysed the 5' RACE reads with MiXCR anew, one entry per CDR3 protein. The sample lists around 94,000 distinct CDR3 sequences; approximately 3.3% were seen once. CDR1 and CDR2 (germline): ENHRY, SYGVKD. The CDR3 sequence is 14 residues long. Between the trimmed V and J ends, which lost 8 bases and 3 bases, there was a span of 14 bases. Notes on the study in general: The greatest degree of TCR clonal expansion was observed in HTLV-1-associated myelopathy, with the lowest in multiple sclerosis, below that of healthy controls.

This receptor was taken from a woman aged 18-29 years with multiple sclerosis. The specimen was PBMCs. The chain joins TRBV10-3 to TRBJ1-3, with D maybe TRBD1 (6 bases). The CDR3 here is CAILVAGDGNTIYF. The CDR3 region has the DNA TGTGCCATCCTCGTGGCAGGGGATGGAAACACCATATATTTT.